The 8 T cell receptor beta chains listed next were all sequenced from one sample in a study of T-cell memory formation after mild COVID-19. TCRdb passed the 5' RACE reads through MiXCR, listing each CDR3 protein once. The sample holds 550,000 to 600,000 distinct CDR3 sequences, roughly 17% seen once. Sample: PBMCs or a T cell subset sorted from them (not recorded which). The origin of the receptors is an adult woman who had mild COVID-19 (a few samples of this study predate the infection). Cell type and time point are not known.

This clonotype was detected many times. This chain connects TRBV3-1 to TRBJ2-2; D is tentatively TRBD1 or TRBD2 (5 bases each). The germline V gene has CDR1 LGHDT and CDR2 YNNKEL (reference sequence). The CDR3 loop spans 14 amino acids. V lost 9 bases and J lost 2, with 13 bases in between. The CDR3 bases are TGTGCCAGTCAGCGAGGGGTCAACACCGGGGAGCTGTTTTTT. Protein sequence: CASQRGVNTGELFF.

The V gene is TRBV4-1, the J gene TRBJ2-1; no firm D call. The CDR3 extends over 13 amino acids. Germline-derived CDR1 and CDR2 are MGHRA and YSYEKL. With 1 base removed from V and 7 bases from J, the gap between germline ends came to 8 bases. CDR3 sequence: CASSQVVLNEQFF. The CDR3 DNA reads TGCGCCAGCAGCCAAGTCGTGCTAAATGAGCAGTTCTTC.

The chain couples TRBV18 to TRBJ1-2, with D perhaps matching TRBD1 (5 bases). The CDR3 contains 15 residues. Trimming took off 2 bases at V and 5 bases at J, with 15 bases between the two ends. Germline lookup yields CDR1 KGHSH and CDR2 LQKENI. CDR3 residues: CASSPELGVRYGYTF. CDR3 nucleotides: TGTGCCAGCTCACCAGAGCTAGGGGTACGGTATGGCTACACCTTC.

The sample holds many counts of this clonotype. The V call is TRBV7-8, the J call TRBJ2-3; no clear D. Germline V gives CDR1 SGHVS, CDR2 FQNEAQ. The CDR3 spans 12 residues. Trimming removed 0 bases from V and 9 bases from J, with 7 bases in between. The CDR3 region is CASSLAHYTQYF. The CDR3 region has the DNA TGTGCCAGCAGCTTAGCGCACTACACGCAGTATTTT.

This clonotype has at least ten counts. The chain has TRBV28 and TRBJ2-2; possible D gene TRBD1, 5 bases. This CDR3 comprises 16 residues. Between the trimmed V and J ends, which lost 4 bases and 5 bases, there was a span of 17 bases. Germline CDR1 is MDHEN and CDR2 is SYDVKM. CDR3 in amino acids: CASSSIGHPSTGELFF. The CDR3 region has the DNA TGTGCCAGCAGTTCGATAGGACATCCTTCGACCGGGGAGCTGTTTTTT. The full variable domain, in which reference TRBV28 and TRBJ2-2 provide the parts outside the CDR3, is DVKVTQSSRYLVKRTGEKVFLECVQDMDHENMFWYRQDPGLGLRLIYFSYDVKMKEKGDIPEGYSVSREKKERFSLILESASTNQTSMYLCASSSIGHPSTGELFFGEGSRLTVL.

This clonotype appeared a few times. The CDR3 region is CASSRWTSGTTSRSTDTQYF. DNA of the CDR3: TGCGCCAGCAGCCGATGGACTAGCGGGACCACCTCAAGAAGCACAGATACGCAGTATTTT. The rearrangement uses TRBV5-1 and TRBJ2-3; 12 positions match TRBD2. The CDR3 contains 20 residues. V was clipped by 4 bases and J by 0 bases; unmatched bases: 15. Germline-derived CDR1 and CDR2 are SGHRS and YFSETQ.

There are a few counts of this clonotype. The genes are TRBV11-2 and TRBJ2-3, with D uncertain. CDR1 is SGHAT and CDR2 is FQNNGV in the germline V gene. The V and J ends lost 4 bases and 1 base respectively, with 15 bases between them. CDR3 length: 16 amino acids. CDR3 region: CASSSWAVGGTDTQYF. CDR3 DNA sequence: TGTGCCAGCAGCTCCTGGGCTGTGGGCGGCACAGATACGCAGTATTTT.

This chain links TRBV20-1 with TRBJ2-7, with D perhaps matching TRBD1 or TRBD2 (6 bases each). V gave up 0 bases and J gave up 3 bases, with 12 bases separating them. Germline V gives CDR1 DFQATT, CDR2 SNEGSKA (reference sequence). The CDR3 has 14 residues. This chain's CDR3 is CSAREGGRGYEQYF. CDR3 bases: TGCAGTGCTAGAGAGGGGGGCAGGGGCTACGAGCAGTACTTC.